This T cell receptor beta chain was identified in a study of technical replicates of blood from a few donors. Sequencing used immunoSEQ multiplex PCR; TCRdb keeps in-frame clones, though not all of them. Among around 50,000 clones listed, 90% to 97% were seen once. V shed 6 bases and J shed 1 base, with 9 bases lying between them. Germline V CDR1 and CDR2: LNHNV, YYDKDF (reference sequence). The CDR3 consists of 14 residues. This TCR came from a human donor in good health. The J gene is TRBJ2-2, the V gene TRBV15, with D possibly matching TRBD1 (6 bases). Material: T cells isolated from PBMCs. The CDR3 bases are TGTGCCACCAGAAAACAGGGGAACACCGGGGAGCTGTTTTTT. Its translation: CATRKQGNTGELFF.